The clone carrying this TCR beta chain was seen at least ten times. Its antigen remains unidentified. The CDR3 has 16 amino acids. Germline-derived CDR1 and CDR2 are SGDLS and YYNGEE. The V gene end was trimmed by 0 bases and the J gene end by 4 bases; junction bases not matched to a gene: 3. As it was prepared, the TCRbeta library received unique molecular identifiers. MiXCR, applied by TCRdb to the PCR reads, yields one record per CDR3 protein. The data hold 65,000 to 85,000 distinct CDR3 sequences, with about 11% observed a single time. These data originate in a study of T-cell reconstitution after alpha-beta-depleted transplantation in children. Study outcomes and limitations: Reportedly, alpha-beta T cells present about two months post-transplant originated from several hundred expanded clones of graft origin. Some patients' high day-60 TCRbeta diversity was attributed to recipient cells surviving conditioning.

The TCR originated in a boy aged 5-17 years with acute myeloid leukemia, due to receive a stem cell transplant. The material was PBMCs, obtained before TCRalphabeta/CD19-depleted stem cell transplant. The rearrangement uses TRBV9 and TRBJ2-1, with TRBD2 matching 11 bases. The CDR3 DNA follows: TGTGCCAGCAGCGTAGGGACTAGCGGGTTTTACAATGAGCAGTTCTTC. This gives the protein CASSVGTSGFYNEQFF.